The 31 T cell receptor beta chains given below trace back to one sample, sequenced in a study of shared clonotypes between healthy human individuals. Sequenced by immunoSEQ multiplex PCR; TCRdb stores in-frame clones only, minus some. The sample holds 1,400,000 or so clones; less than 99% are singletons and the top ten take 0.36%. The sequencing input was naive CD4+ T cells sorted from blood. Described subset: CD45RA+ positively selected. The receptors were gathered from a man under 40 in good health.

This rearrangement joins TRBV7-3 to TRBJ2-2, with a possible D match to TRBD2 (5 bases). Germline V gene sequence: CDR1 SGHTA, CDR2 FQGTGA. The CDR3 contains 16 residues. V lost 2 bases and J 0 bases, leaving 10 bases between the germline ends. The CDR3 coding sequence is TGTGCCAGCAGCTTACAACGAGCGGCGAACACCGGGGAGCTGTTTTTT. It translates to CASSLQRAANTGELFF.

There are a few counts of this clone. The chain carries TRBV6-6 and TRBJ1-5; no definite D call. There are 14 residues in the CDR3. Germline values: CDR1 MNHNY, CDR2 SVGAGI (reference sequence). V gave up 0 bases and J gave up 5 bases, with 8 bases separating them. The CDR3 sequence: CASSYSSGDQPQHF. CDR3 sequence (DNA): TGTGCCAGCAGTTACTCGTCCGGAGATCAGCCCCAGCATTTT.

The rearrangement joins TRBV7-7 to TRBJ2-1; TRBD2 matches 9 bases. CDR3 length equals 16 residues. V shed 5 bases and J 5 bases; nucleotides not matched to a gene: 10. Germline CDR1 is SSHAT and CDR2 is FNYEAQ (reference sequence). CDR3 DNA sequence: TGTGCCAGCAGCCCCGGCCCTACTAGCGGGCACAATGAGCAGTTCTTC. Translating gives CASSPGPTSGHNEQFF.

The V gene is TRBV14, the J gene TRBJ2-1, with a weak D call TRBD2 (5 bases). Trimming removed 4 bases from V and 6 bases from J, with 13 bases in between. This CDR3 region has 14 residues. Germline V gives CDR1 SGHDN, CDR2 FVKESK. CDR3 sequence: CASSRAVWGNEQFF. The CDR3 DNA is TGTGCCAGCAGCCGAGCGGTCTGGGGCAATGAGCAGTTCTTC.

The CDR3 sequence is CASRPFQGRGSEKLFF. Written as DNA, the CDR3 is TGTGCAAGTCGCCCCTTTCAGGGCAGGGGGAGTGAAAAACTGTTTTTT. The gene calls are TRBV12-2 and TRBJ1-4; the D call in the table, TRBD1, was not verified against the DNA. TRBV12-2 is a pseudogene locus. The CDR3 covers 16 residues.

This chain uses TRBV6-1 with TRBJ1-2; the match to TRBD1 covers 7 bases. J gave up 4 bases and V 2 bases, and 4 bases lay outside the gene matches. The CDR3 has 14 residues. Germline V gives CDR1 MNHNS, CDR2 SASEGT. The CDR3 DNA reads TGTGCCAGCAGTGAAATGCGGGACAGCTATGGCTACACCTTC. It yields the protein CASSEMRDSYGYTF.

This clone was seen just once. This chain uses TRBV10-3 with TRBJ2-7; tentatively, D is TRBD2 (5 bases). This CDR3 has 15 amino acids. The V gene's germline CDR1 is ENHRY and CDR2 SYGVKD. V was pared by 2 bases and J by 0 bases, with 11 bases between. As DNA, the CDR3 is TGTGCCATCAGTGAGGCGGACTGGGGCTCCTACGAGCAGTACTTC. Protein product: CAISEADWGSYEQYF.

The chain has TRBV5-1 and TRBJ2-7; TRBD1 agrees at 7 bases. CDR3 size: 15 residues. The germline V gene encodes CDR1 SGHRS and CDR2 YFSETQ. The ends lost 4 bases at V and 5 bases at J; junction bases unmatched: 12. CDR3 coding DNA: TGCGCCAGCAGCCATGGGACAGCCCTAGGCGACGAGCAGTACTTC. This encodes CASSHGTALGDEQYF.

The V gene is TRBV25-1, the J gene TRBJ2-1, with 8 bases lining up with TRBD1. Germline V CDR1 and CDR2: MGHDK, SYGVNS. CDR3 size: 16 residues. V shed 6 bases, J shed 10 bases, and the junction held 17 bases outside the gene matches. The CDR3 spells CASRPPGQVFEREQFF. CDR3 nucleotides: TGTGCCAGCAGACCCCCGGGACAGGTTTTTGAGCGAGAGCAGTTCTTC. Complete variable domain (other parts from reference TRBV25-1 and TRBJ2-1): EADIYQTPRYLVIGTGKKITLECSQTMGHDKMYWYQQDPGMELHLIHYSYGVNSTEKGDLSSESTVSRIRTEHFPLTLESARPSHTSQYLCASRPPGQVFEREQFFGPGTRLTVL.

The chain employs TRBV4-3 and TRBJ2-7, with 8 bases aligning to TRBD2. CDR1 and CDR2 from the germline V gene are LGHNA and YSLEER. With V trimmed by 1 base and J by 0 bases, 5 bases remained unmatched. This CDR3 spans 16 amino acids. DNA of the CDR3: TGCGCCAGCAGCCAAGTCAGAACTAGCGGCTCCTACGAGCAGTACTTC. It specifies CASSQVRTSGSYEQYF.

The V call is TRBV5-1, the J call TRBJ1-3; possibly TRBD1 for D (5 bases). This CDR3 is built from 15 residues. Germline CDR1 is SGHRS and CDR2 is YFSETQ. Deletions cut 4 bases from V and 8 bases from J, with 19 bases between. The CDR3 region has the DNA TGCGCCAGCAGCACCGGGACGGCCCGTGCTTACACCATATATTTT. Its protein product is CASSTGTARAYTIYF.

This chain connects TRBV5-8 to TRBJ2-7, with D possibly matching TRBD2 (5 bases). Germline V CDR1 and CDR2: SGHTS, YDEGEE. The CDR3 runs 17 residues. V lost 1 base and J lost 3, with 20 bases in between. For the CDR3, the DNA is TGTGCCAGCAGCTTGTTAAGTGTCGGTAGCGAATACTACGAGCAGTACTTC. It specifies CASSLLSVGSEYYEQYF.

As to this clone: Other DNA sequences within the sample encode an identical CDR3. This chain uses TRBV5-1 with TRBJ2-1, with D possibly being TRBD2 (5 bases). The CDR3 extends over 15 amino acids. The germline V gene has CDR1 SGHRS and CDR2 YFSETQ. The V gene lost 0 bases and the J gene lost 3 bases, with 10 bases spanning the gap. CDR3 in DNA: TGCGCCAGCAGCTTGGGGCTAGCTAACTACAATGAGCAGTTCTTC. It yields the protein CASSLGLANYNEQFF.

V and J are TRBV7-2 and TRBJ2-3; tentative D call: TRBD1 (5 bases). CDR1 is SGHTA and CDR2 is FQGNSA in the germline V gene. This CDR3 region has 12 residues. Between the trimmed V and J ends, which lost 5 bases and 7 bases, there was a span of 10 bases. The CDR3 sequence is CASSHDSYTQYF. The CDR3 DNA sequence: TGTGCCAGCAGCCATGACAGTTATACGCAGTATTTT.

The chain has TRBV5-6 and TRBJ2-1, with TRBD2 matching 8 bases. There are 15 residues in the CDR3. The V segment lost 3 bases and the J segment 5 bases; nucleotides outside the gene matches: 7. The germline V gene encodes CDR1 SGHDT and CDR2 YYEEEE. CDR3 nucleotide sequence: TGTGCCAGCAGCTCCATCCTGCGGGGGGACAATGAGCAGTTCTTC. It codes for CASSSILRGDNEQFF.

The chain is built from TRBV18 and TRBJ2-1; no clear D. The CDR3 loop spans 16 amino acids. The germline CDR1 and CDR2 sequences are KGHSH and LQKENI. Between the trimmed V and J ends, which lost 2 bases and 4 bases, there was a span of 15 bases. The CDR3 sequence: CASSPVGKYPYNEQFF. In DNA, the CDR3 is TGTGCCAGCTCACCAGTAGGTAAATACCCTTACAATGAGCAGTTCTTC.

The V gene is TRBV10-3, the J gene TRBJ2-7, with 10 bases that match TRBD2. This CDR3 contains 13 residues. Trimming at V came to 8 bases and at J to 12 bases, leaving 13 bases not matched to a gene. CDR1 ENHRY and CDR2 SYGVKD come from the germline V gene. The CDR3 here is CAISGEREGQGYF. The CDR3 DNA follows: TGTGCCATCTCCGGTGAGCGGGAGGGCCAAGGGTACTTC.

The CDR3 loop reads CASSFWSNRLVGRQETQYF. CDR3 DNA sequence: TGCGCCAGCAGCTTCTGGTCCAATCGCCTTGTAGGGCGGCAAGAGACCCAGTACTTC. This chain uses TRBV5-1 with TRBJ2-5, with D hard to call. CDR1 is SGHRS, CDR2 YFSETQ, per germline. Trimming stripped 2 bases from V and 2 bases from J, with 25 bases between. The CDR3 is 19 amino acids.

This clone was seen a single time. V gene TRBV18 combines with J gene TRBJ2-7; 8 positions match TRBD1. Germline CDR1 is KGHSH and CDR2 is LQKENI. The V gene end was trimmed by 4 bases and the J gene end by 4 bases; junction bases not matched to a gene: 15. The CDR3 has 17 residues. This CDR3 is CASSLSIDRGGEYEQYF. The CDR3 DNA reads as TGTGCCAGCTCACTCTCAATCGACAGGGGAGGAGAATACGAGCAGTACTTC.

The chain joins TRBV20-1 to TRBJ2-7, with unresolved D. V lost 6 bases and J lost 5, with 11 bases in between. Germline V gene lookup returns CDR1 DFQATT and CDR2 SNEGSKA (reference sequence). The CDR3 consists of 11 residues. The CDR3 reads CSAAVDHEQYF. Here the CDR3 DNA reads TGCAGTGCGGCGGTTGACCACGAGCAGTACTTC.

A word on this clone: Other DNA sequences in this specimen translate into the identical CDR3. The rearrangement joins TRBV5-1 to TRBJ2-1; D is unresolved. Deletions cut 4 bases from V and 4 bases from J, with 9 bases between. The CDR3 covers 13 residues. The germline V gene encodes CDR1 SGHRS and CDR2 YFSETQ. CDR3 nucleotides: TGCGCCAGCAGCCTTTCCGGGTACAATGAGCAGTTCTTC. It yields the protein CASSLSGYNEQFF. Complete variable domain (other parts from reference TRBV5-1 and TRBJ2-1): KAGVTQTPRYLIKTRGQQVTLSCSPISGHRSVSWYQQTPGQGLQFLFEYFSETQRNKGNFPGRFSGRQFSNSRSEMNVSTLELGDSALYLCASSLSGYNEQFFGPGTRLTVL.

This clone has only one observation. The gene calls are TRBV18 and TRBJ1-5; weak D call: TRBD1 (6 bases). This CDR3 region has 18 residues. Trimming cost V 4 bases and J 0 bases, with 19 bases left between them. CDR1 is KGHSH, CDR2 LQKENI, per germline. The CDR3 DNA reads TGTGCCAGCTCACAAACAGGGACACCGGAGTATAGCAATCAGCCCCAGCATTTT. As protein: CASSQTGTPEYSNQPQHF.

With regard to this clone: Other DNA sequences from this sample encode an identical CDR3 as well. CDR3 in amino acids: CASSPFRAYEQYF. The CDR3 DNA reads TGTGCCAGCTCACCATTCAGGGCCTACGAGCAGTACTTC. The rearrangement links TRBV18 to TRBJ2-7; perhaps TRBD1 as D (5 bases). Per the germline V gene, CDR1 is KGHSH and CDR2 is LQKENI. The length of the CDR3 is 13 residues. With 2 bases removed from V and 2 bases from J, the gap between germline ends came to 7 bases.

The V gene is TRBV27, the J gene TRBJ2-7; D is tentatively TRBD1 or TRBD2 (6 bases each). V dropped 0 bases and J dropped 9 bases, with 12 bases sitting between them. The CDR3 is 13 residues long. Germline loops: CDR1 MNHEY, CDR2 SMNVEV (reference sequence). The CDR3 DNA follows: TGTGCCAGCAGTTTATCCGGGGGCTGGGGGCAGTACTTC. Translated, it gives CASSLSGGWGQYF.

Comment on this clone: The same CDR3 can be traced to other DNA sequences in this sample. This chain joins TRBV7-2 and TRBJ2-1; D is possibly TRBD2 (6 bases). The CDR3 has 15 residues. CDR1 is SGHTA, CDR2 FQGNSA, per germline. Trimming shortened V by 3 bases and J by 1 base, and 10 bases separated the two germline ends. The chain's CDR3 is CASSLSGSSYNEQFF. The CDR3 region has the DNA TGTGCCAGCAGCTTGAGCGGGTCATCCTACAATGAGCAGTTCTTC. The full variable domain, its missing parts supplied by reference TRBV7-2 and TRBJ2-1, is GAGVSQSPSNKVTEKGKDVELRCDPISGHTALYWYRQSLGQGLEFLIYFQGNSAPDKSGLPSDRFSAERTGGSVSTLTIQRTQQEDSAVYLCASSLSGSSYNEQFFGPGTRLTVL.

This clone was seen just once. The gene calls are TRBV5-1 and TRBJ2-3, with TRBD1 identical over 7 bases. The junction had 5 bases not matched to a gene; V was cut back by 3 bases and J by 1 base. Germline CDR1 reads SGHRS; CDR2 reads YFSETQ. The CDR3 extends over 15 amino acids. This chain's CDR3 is CASSSTTGGTDTQYF. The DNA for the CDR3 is TGCGCCAGCAGCTCGACAACAGGGGGCACAGATACGCAGTATTTT.

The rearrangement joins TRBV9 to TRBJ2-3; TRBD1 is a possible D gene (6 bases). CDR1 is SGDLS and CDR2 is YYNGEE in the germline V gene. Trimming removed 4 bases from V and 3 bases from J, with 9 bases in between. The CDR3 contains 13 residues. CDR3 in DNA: TGTGCCAGCAGCACACAGGGAACAGATACGCAGTATTTT. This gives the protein CASSTQGTDTQYF.

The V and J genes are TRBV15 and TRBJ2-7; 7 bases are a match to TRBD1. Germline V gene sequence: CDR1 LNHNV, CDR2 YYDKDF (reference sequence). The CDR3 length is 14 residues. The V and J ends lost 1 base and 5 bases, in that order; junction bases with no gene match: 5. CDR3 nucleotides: TGTGCCACCAGCAGAGGGGGACAGATTAACGAGCAGTACTTC. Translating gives CATSRGGQINEQYF.

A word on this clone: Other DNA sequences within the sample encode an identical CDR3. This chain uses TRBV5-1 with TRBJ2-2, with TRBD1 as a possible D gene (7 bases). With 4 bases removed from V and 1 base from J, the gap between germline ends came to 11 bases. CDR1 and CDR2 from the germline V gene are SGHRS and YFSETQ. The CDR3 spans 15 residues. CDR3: CASSRGTENTGELFF. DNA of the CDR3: TGCGCCAGCAGCCGCGGGACAGAGAACACCGGGGAGCTGTTTTTT. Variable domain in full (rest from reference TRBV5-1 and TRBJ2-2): KAGVTQTPRYLIKTRGQQVTLSCSPISGHRSVSWYQQTPGQGLQFLFEYFSETQRNKGNFPGRFSGRQFSNSRSEMNVSTLELGDSALYLCASSRGTENTGELFFGEGSRLTVL.

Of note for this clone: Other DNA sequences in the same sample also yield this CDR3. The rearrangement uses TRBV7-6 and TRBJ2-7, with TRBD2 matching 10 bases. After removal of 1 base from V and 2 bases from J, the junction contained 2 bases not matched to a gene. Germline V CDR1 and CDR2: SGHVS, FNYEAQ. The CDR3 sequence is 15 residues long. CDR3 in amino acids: CASSLGTSGTYEQYF. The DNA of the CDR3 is TGTGCCAGCAGCTTAGGGACTAGCGGAACCTACGAGCAGTACTTC.

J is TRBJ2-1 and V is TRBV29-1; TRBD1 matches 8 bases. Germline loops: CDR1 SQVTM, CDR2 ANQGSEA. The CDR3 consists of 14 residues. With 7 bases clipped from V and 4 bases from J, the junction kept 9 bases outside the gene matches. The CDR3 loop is CSAAGGEIYNEQFF. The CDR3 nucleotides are TGCAGCGCTGCAGGGGGCGAAATTTACAATGAGCAGTTCTTC.